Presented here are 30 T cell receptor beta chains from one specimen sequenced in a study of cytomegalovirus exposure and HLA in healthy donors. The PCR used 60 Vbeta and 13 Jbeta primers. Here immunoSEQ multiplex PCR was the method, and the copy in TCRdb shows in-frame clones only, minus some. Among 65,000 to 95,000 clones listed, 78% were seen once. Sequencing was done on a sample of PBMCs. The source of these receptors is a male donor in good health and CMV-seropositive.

CDR3 in DNA: TGTGCCAGCCAGGGACAGGGGGCAGAAGAGCAGTACTTC. This translates into CASQGQGAEEQYF. The chain couples TRBV28 to TRBJ2-7; 12 bases fit TRBD1. The CDR3 totals 13 residues. CDR1 is MDHEN, CDR2 SYDVKM, per germline. V dropped 8 bases and J dropped 7; count of bases not matched to a gene: 6.

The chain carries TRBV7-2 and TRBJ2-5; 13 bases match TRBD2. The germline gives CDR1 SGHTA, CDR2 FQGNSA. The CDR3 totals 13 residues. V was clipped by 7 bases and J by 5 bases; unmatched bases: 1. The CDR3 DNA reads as TGTGCCAGCAAACTAGCGGGAGGGGAGACCCAGTACTTC. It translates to CASKLAGGETQYF. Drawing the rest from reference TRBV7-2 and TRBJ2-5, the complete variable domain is GAGVSQSPSNKVTEKGKDVELRCDPISGHTALYWYRQSLGQGLEFLIYFQGNSAPDKSGLPSDRFSAERTGGSVSTLTIQRTQQEDSAVYLCASKLAGGETQYFGPGTRLLVL.

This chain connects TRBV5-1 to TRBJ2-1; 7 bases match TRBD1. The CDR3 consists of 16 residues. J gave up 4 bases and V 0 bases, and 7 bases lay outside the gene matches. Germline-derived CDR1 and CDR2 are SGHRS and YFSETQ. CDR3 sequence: CASSLAGTVSYNEQFF. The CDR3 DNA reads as TGCGCCAGCAGCTTGGCCGGGACAGTCAGTTACAATGAGCAGTTCTTC.

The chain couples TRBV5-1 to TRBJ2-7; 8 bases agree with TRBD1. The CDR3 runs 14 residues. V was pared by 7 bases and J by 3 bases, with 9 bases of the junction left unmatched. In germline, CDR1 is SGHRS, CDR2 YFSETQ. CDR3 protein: CASGRTGGSYEQYF. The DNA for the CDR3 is TGCGCCAGCGGCCGAACAGGGGGAAGCTACGAGCAGTACTTC.

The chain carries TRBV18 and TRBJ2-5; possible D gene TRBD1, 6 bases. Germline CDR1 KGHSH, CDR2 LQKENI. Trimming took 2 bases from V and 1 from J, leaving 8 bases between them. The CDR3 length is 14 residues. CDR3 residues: CASSPGGGQETQYF. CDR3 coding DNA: TGTGCCAGCTCACCAGGGGGCGGCCAAGAGACCCAGTACTTC.

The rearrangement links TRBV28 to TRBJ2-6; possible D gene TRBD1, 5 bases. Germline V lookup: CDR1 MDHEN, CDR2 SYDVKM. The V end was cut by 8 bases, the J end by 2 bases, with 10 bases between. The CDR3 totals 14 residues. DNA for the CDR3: TGTGCCAGCCTTTCAGGGACTGGGGCCAACGTCCTGACTTTC. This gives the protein CASLSGTGANVLTF.

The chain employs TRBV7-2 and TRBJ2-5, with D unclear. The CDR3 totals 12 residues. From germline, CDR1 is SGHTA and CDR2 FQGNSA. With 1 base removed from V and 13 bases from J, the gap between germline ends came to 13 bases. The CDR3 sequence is CASSLDGPPRYF. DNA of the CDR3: TGTGCCAGCAGCTTAGATGGGCCGCCTCGGTACTTC.

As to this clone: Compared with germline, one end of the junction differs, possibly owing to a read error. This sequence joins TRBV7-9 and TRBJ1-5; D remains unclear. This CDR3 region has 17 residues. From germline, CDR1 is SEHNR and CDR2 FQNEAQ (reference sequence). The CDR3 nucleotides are TGTTCCAGCAGCTTAGTTCGAGGGCCATTCGACAATCAGCCCCAGCATTTT. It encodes CSSSLVRGPFDNQPQHF.

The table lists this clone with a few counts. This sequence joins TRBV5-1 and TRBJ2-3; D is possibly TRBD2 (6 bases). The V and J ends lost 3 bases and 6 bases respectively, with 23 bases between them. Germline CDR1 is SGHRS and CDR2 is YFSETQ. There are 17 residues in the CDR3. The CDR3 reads CASSSGPRGTVSDTQYF. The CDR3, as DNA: TGCGCCAGCAGCTCGGGACCCCGGGGGACCGTTTCGGATACGCAGTATTTT.

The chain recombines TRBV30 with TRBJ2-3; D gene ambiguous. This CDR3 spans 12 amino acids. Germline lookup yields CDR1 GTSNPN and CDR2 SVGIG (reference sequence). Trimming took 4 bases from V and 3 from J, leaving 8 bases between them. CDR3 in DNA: TGTGCCTGGACACGCCAGACAGATACGCAGTATTTT. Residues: CAWTRQTDTQYF.

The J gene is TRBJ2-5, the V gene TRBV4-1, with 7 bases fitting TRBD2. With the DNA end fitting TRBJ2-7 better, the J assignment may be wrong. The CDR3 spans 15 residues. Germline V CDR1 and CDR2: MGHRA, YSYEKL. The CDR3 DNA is TGCGCCAGCAGCCCCCGGGAGGCGAGAACATACGAGCAGTACTTC. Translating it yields CASSPREARTYEQYF.

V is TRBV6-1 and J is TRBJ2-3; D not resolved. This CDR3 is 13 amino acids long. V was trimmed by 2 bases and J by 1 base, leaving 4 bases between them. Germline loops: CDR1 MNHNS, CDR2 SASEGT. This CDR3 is CASSEFGTDTQYF. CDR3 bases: TGTGCCAGCAGTGAATTCGGCACAGATACGCAGTATTTT.

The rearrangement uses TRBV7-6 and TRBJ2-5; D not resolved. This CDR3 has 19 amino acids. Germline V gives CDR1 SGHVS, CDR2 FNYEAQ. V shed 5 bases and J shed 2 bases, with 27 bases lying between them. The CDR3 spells CASSSTPAGTDVGQETQYF. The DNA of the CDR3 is TGTGCCAGCAGCAGCACCCCGGCCGGTACAGACGTTGGTCAAGAGACCCAGTACTTC.

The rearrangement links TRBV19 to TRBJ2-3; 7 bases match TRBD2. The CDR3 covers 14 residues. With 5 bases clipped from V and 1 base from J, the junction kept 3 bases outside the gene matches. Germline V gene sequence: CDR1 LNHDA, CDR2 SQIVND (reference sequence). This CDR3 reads CASSFAGGTDTQYF. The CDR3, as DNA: TGTGCCAGTAGTTTTGCGGGGGGCACAGATACGCAGTATTTT. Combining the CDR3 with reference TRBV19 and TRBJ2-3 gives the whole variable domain DGGITQSPKYLFRKEGQNVTLSCEQNLNHDAMYWYRQDPGQGLRLIYYSQIVNDFQKGDIAEGYSVSREKKESFPLTVTSAQKNPTAFYLCASSFAGGTDTQYFGPGTRLTVL.

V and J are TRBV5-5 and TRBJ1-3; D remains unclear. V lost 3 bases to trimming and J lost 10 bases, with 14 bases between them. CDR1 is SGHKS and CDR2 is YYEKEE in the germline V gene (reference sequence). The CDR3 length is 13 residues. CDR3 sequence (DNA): TGTGCCAGCAGCTCCTACGATTTGGTGACCATATATTTT. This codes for CASSSYDLVTIYF.

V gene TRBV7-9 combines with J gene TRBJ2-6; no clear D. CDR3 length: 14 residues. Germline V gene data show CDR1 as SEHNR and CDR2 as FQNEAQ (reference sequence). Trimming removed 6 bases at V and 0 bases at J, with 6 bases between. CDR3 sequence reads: CASRSFSGANVLTF. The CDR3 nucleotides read TGTGCCAGCAGGTCCTTCTCTGGGGCCAACGTCCTGACTTTC. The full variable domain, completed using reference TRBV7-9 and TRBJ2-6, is DTGVSQNPRHKITKRGQNVTFRCDPISEHNRLYWYRQTLGQGPEFLTYFQNEAQLEKSRLLSDRFSAERPKGSFSTLEIQRTEQGDSAMYLCASRSFSGANVLTFGAGSRLTVL.

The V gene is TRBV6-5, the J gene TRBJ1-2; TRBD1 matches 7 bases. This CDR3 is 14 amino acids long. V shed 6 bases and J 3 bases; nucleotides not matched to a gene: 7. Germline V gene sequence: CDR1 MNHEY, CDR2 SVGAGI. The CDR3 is CASSLDRVDYGYTF. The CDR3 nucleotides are TGTGCCAGCAGCTTAGACAGGGTTGACTATGGCTACACCTTC.

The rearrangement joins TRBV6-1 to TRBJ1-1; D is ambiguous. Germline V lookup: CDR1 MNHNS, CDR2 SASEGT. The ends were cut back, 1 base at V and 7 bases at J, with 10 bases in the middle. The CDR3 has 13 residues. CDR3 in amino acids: CASSEGESGEAFF. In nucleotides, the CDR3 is TGTGCCAGCAGTGAAGGGGAGAGTGGTGAAGCTTTCTTT.

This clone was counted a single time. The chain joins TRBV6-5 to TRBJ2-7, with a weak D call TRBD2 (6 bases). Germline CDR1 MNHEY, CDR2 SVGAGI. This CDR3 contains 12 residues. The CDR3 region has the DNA TGTGCTGGAGGGTCTTCGAGGTACGAGCAGTACTTC. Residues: CAGGSSRYEQYF.

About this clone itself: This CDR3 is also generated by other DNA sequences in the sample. The CDR3 region has the DNA TGTGCCAGCAGCTTTATTGGCCAGCGGGCGGCCTACGAGCAGTACTTC. Encoded protein: CASSFIGQRAAYEQYF. V gene TRBV11-2 combines with J gene TRBJ2-7, with D perhaps TRBD2 (6 bases). Germline lookup yields CDR1 SGHAT and CDR2 FQNNGV. Trimming left V 3 bases short and J 2 bases short, with 17 bases between. The CDR3 totals 16 residues.

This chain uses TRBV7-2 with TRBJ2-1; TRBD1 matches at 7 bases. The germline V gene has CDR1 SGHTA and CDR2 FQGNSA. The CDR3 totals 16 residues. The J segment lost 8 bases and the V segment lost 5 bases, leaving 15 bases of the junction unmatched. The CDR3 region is CASSALAGTVEDEQFF. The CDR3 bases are TGTGCCAGCAGCGCCCTAGCCGGGACAGTGGAAGATGAGCAGTTCTTC. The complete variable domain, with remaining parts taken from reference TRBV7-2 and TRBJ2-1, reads GAGVSQSPSNKVTEKGKDVELRCDPISGHTALYWYRQSLGQGLEFLIYFQGNSAPDKSGLPSDRFSAERTGGSVSTLTIQRTQQEDSAVYLCASSALAGTVEDEQFFGPGTRLTVL.

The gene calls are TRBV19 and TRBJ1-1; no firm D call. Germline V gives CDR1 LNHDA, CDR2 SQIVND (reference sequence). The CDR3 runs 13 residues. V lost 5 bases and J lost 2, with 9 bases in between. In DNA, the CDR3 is TGTGCCAGTAGTCTCGGGAGAAACACTGAAGCTTTCTTT. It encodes CASSLGRNTEAFF. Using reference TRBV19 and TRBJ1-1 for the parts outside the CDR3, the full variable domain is DGGITQSPKYLFRKEGQNVTLSCEQNLNHDAMYWYRQDPGQGLRLIYYSQIVNDFQKGDIAEGYSVSREKKESFPLTVTSAQKNPTAFYLCASSLGRNTEAFFGQGTRLTVV.

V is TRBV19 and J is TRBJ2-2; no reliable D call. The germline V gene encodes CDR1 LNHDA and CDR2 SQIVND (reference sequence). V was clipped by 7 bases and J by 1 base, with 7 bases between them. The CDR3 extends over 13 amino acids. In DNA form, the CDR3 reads TGTGCCAGTACGGAGCAGAACACCGGGGAGCTGTTTTTT. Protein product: CASTEQNTGELFF.

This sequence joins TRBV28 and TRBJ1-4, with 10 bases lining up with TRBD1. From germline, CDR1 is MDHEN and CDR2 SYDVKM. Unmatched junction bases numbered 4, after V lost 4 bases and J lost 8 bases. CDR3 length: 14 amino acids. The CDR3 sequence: CASSSGQGNEKLFF. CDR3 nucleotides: TGTGCCAGCAGTTCGGGACAGGGGAACGAAAAACTGTTTTTT.

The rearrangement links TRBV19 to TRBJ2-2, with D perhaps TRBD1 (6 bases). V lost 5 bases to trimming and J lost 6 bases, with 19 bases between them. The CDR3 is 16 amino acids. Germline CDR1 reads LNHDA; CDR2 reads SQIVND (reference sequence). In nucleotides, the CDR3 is TGTGCCAGTAGTGCCTCCTCAGACAGGCCCCCCGGGGAGCTGTTTTTT. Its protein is CASSASSDRPPGELFF.

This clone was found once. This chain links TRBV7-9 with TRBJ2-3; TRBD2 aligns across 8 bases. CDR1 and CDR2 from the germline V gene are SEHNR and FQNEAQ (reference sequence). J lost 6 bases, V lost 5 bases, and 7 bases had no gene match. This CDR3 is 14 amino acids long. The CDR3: CASSLSGKADTQYF. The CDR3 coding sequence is TGTGCCAGCAGCCTTAGCGGGAAGGCGGATACGCAGTATTTT.

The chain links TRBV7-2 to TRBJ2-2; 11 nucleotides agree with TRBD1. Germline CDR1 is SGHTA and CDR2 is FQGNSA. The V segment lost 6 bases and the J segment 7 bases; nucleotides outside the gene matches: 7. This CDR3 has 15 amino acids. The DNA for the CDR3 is TGTGCCAGCAGATTTGGACAGGGGGCGGGCGGGGAGCTGTTTTTT. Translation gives CASRFGQGAGGELFF.

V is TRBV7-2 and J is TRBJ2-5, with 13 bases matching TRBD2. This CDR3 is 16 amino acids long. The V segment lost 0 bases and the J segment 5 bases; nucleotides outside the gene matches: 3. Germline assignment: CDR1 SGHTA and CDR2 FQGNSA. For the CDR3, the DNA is TGTGCCAGCAGCTTAGCGGGGACTAGCGGGGTGGAGACCCAGTACTTC. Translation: CASSLAGTSGVETQYF.

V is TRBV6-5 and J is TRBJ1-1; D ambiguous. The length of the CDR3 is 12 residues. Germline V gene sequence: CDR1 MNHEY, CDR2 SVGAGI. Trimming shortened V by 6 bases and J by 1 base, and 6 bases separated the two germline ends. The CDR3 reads CASRGANTEAFF. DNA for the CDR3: TGTGCCAGCAGGGGAGCGAACACTGAAGCTTTCTTT.

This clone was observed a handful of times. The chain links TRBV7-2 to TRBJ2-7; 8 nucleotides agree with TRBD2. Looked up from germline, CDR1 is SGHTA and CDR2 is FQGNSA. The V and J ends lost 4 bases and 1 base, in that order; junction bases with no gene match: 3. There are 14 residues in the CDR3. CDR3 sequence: CASSSGGGSYEQYF. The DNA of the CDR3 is TGTGCCAGCAGCTCTGGCGGGGGGTCCTACGAGCAGTACTTC.